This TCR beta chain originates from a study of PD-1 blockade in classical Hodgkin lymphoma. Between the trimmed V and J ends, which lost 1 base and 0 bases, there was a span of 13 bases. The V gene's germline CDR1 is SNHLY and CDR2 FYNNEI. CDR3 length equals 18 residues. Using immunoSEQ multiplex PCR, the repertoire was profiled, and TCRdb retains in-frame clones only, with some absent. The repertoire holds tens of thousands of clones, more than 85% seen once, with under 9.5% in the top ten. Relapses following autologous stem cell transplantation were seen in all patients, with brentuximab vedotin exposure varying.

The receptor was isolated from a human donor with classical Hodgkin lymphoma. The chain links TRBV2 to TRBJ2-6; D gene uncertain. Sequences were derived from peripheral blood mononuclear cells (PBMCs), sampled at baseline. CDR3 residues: CASSEVGSSSSGANVLTF. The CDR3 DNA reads TGTGCCAGCAGTGAAGTGGGCAGTTCCAGCTCTGGGGCCAACGTCCTGACTTTC.